A selection of T cell receptor beta chains follows, all from one sample in a study of blood T cell repertoires in COVID-19. Assay used: immunoSEQ multiplex PCR; TCRdb lists only in-frame clones, some missing. The sample lists fewer than 400,000 clones, approximately 86% seen once, with around 8.9% in the top ten. Sequences were obtained from PBMCs or T cells enriched from blood (not recorded which). Source of these receptors: a young woman who had recovered from COVID-19. CDR3s include the opening cysteine and the closing phenylalanine or tryptophan. A D gene is named only where the DNA matches it firmly. Clone size is not always given. Where it is, it says once, few, many or a class for expanded clones.

V	D	J	size	CDR3	DNA
TRBV9	TRBD1	TRBJ1-4	-	CASSLTGDATNEKLFF	TGTGCCAGCAGCCTCACAGGGGACGCAACTAATGAAAAACTGTTTTTT
TRBV6-5	TRBD1	TRBJ1-5	-	CASRRGQGTHQPQHF	TGTGCCAGCAGGCGTGGACAGGGGACGCATCAGCCCCAGCATTTT
TRBV7-8	TRBD2	TRBJ2-3	-	CASRRLAGAGTDTQYF	TGTGCCAGCAGGAGACTAGCGGGGGCTGGTACAGATACGCAGTATTTT
TRBV28	TRBD1	TRBJ1-4	-	CASSPLPGQGTTNEKLFF	TGTGCCAGCAGCCCCTTACCGGGACAGGGAACAACTAATGAAAAACTGTTTTTT
TRBV4-1	-	TRBJ1-5	-	CASSQGLGQPQHF	TGCGCCAGCAGCCAAGGACTAGGTCAGCCCCAGCATTTT
TRBV28	-	TRBJ1-4	-	CASTLGQAPTNEKLFF	TGTGCCAGCACCTTGGGGCAGGCGCCAACTAATGAAAAACTGTTTTTT
TRBV11-2	-	TRBJ1-4	-	CASSLGGVRTEKLFF	TGTGCCAGCAGCTTAGGCGGGGTTCGTACTGAAAAACTGTTTTTT
TRBV7-2	-	TRBJ2-5	-	CASSLANRVTKETQYF	TGTGCCAGCAGCTTAGCGAACCGGGTTACTAAAGAGACCCAGTACTTC
TRBV28	-	TRBJ1-2	once	CASSLLRGDGYTF	TGTGCCAGCAGTTTATTACGGGGGGATGGCTACACCTTC
TRBV30	TRBD2	TRBJ2-5	-	CAWNPGLAGSPYSQETQYF	TGTGCCTGGAACCCGGGACTAGCGGGGTCCCCCTACTCACAAGAGACCCAGTACTTC
TRBV9	TRBD2	TRBJ2-1	few	CASSDTLAGGGYEQFF	TGTGCCAGCAGCGACACGCTAGCGGGGGGCGGATACGAGCAGTTCTTC
TRBV18	TRBD1	TRBJ1-2	few	CASSPFARQGEGYTF	TGTGCCAGCTCACCATTCGCCCGTCAGGGGGAAGGCTACACCTTC
TRBV28	-	TRBJ1-2	-	CASSLMRYGYTF	TGTGCCAGCAGTTTAATGCGTTATGGCTACACCTTC
TRBV7-9	-	TRBJ2-1	-	CASSLTPGHEQFF	TGTGCCAGCAGCTTAACCCCTGGCCATGAGCAGTTCTTC
TRBV7-2	-	TRBJ1-2	-	CASRLYVSANYGYTF	TGTGCCAGCAGGCTATATGTTAGTGCTAACTATGGCTACACCTTC
TRBV9	-	TRBJ2-7	-	CASSVEPSGEQYF	TGTGCCAGCAGCGTAGAACCCTCCGGGGAGCAGTACTTC
TRBV7-3	-	TRBJ2-2	-	CASSSLGGRELFF	TGTGCCAGCAGCTCCCTGGGGGGGCGGGAGCTGTTTTTT
TRBV4-3	TRBD2	TRBJ2-7	-	CASSRNVGTSGMKTYEQYF	TGCGCCAGCAGCCGAAACGTGGGGACTAGCGGGATGAAGACCTACGAGCAGTACTTC
TRBV20-1	-	TRBJ2-3	-	CSANPRDTQYF	TGCAGTGCCAACCCCAGGGATACGCAGTATTTT
TRBV11-3	-	TRBJ2-1	-	CASSLDGGRDNEQFF	TGTGCCAGCAGCTTAGATGGGGGCAGGGACAATGAGCAGTTCTTC
TRBV28	TRBD1	TRBJ1-2	-	CASSLGWTGGRYGYTF	TGTGCCAGCAGTTTAGGCTGGACAGGGGGTCGCTATGGCTACACCTTC
TRBV2	-	TRBJ2-4	-	CASSENRVRGNIQYF	TGTGCCAGCAGCGAAAACAGGGTCCGGGGAAACATTCAGTACTTC
TRBV7-9	-	TRBJ1-3	-	CASSFSAGSSSGNTIYF	TGTGCCAGCAGCTTTTCGGCAGGGTCGAGCTCTGGAAACACCATATATTTT
TRBV7-9	-	TRBJ1-6	-	CASSLGGRRGGSPLHF	TGTGCCAGCAGCTTAGGCGGGCGGAGGGGCGGTTCACCCCTCCACTTT
TRBV7-9	-	TRBJ1-2	-	CASSLEGSLVYGYTF	TGTGCCAGCAGCTTAGAAGGGAGCCTTGTCTATGGCTACACCTTC
TRBV7-2	-	TRBJ1-2	-	CASSIQGYGYTF	TGTGCCAGCAGCATCCAGGGGTACGGCTACACCTTC
TRBV6-5	-	TRBJ2-1	-	CASSYSLHNEQFF	TGTGCCAGCAGTTACAGTCTACACAATGAGCAGTTCTTC
TRBV5-1	TRBD2	TRBJ2-5	few	CASSWVTGGTPYQETQYF	TGCGCCAGCAGCTGGGTAACGGGGGGAACCCCTTACCAAGAGACCCAGTACTTC
TRBV4-3	TRBD2	TRBJ2-1	-	CASSTRTSSNTIEQFF	TGCGCCAGCAGCACTCGGACTAGCTCGAATACTATTGAGCAGTTCTTC
TRBV27	-	TRBJ2-7	-	CASSLFSGFYEQYF	TGTGCCAGCAGTTTATTCTCAGGGTTCTACGAGCAGTACTTC
TRBV5-5	TRBD1	TRBJ1-1	-	CASSFRVTGVFTEAFF	TGTGCCAGCAGCTTTCGGGTGACAGGGGTTTTCACTGAAGCTTTCTTT
TRBV5-4	TRBD2	TRBJ2-1	once	CASSLRGGSYNEQFF	TGTGCCAGCAGCTTGCGGGGGGGCTCCTACAATGAGCAGTTCTTC
TRBV4-3	TRBD2	TRBJ2-2	once	CASSPPRGLAGNTGELFF	TGCGCCAGCAGCCCGCCGCGCGGACTAGCTGGTAACACCGGGGAGCTGTTTTTT
TRBV28	-	TRBJ1-5	-	CASSFSSGTSNQPQHF	TGTGCCAGCAGTTTCTCTTCAGGAACCAGCAATCAGCCCCAGCATTTT
TRBV6-6	TRBD1	TRBJ1-5	-	CASRDRVDQPQHF	TGTGCCAGCAGGGACAGGGTGGATCAGCCCCAGCATTTT
TRBV28	-	TRBJ1-1	-	CASSFFDRLREAFF	TGTGCCAGCAGTTTTTTCGACAGGCTTAGGGAAGCTTTCTTT